A single sample is the source of the 28 T cell receptor beta chains below, sequenced in a study of beta chain features in type 1 diabetes. cDNA synthesis used the whole RNA isolate, giving expressed TCRB sequences. This table comes from immunoSEQ multiplex PCR, and its TCRdb copy is limited to in-frame clones, with some not included. Of tens of thousands of clones in the sample, about 50% are singletons; the top ten hold roughly 0.27%. Sequencing was done on a sample of stem cell memory CD4+ T cells from blood. The receptors shown here come from a woman aged 25-40 years in good health.

This clone was picked up a small number of times. V usage is TRBV28 and J usage is TRBJ2-3, with TRBD2 identical over 10 bases. This CDR3 region has 14 residues. Trimming removed 4 bases from V and 4 bases from J; junction bases left unmatched: 2. CDR1 and CDR2 (germline): MDHEN, SYDVKM. DNA for the CDR3: TGTGCCAGCAGTTCAAGCGGGAGGGCAGATACGCAGTATTTT. It is translated as CASSSSGRADTQYF.

This clone has more than one count but fewer than ten. This rearrangement joins TRBV18 to TRBJ2-7; a possible D gene is TRBD1 (5 bases). The CDR3 length is 14 residues. The V gene's germline CDR1 is KGHSH and CDR2 LQKENI. V lost 2 bases and J lost 4, with 12 bases in between. In DNA, the CDR3 is TGTGCCAGCTCACCAAGGGGCGGTTTGTACGAGCAGTACTTC. This codes for CASSPRGGLYEQYF. Supplemented by reference TRBV18 and TRBJ2-7, the full variable domain reads NAGVMQNPRHLVRRRGQEARLRCSPMKGHSHVYWYRQLPEEGLKFMVYLQKENIIDESGMPKERFSAEFPKEGPSILRIQQVVRGDSAAYFCASSPRGGLYEQYFGPGTRLTVT.

This clone was seen more than once but under ten times. The rearrangement uses TRBV5-6 and TRBJ2-7; 14 bases are shared with TRBD2. CDR1 and CDR2 from the germline V gene are SGHDT and YYEEEE. The CDR3 totals 15 residues. V trimming: 4 bases; J trimming: 2 bases; junction bases outside the gene matches: 2. The CDR3 loop reads CASSRGLAGAYEQYF. DNA of the CDR3: TGTGCCAGCAGCCGGGGACTAGCGGGAGCCTACGAGCAGTACTTC.

The gene calls are TRBV6-5 and TRBJ1-5; D is possibly TRBD1 (5 bases). Trimming left V 5 bases short and J 6 bases short, with 17 bases between. Germline V gene sequence: CDR1 MNHEY, CDR2 SVGAGI. The CDR3 length is 15 residues. The CDR3 loop reads CASSTTRAGGQPQHF. For the CDR3, the DNA is TGTGCCAGCAGTACCACTCGTGCCGGGGGTCAGCCCCAGCATTTT.

The J gene is TRBJ1-5, the V gene TRBV18; D perhaps matches TRBD1 (6 bases). V was pared by 3 bases and J by 1 base, with 13 bases between. Germline V gives CDR1 KGHSH, CDR2 LQKENI. The CDR3 has 16 amino acids. CDR3 sequence (DNA): TGTGCCAGCTCACCGGGGGGGACAAGAAGCAATCAGCCCCAGCATTTT. Protein product: CASSPGGTRSNQPQHF.

The chain is built from TRBV6-5 and TRBJ2-7; TRBD1 matches at 8 bases. The V gene end was trimmed by 0 bases and the J gene end by 6 bases; junction bases not matched to a gene: 7. The CDR3 has 15 amino acids. Germline loops: CDR1 MNHEY, CDR2 SVGAGI. CDR3: CASSYSGQGTGEQYF. The DNA for the CDR3 is TGTGCCAGCAGTTACTCTGGACAGGGAACGGGCGAGCAGTACTTC.

Only a few counts were recorded for this clone. V is TRBV4-1 and J is TRBJ1-5; 9 positions agree with TRBD1. The CDR3 spans 14 residues. CDR1 and CDR2 (germline): MGHRA, YSYEKL. Trimming removed 3 bases from V and 6 bases from J; junction bases left unmatched: 3. CDR3 in DNA: TGCGCCAGCAGCCAGGGACAGGGAATTCAGCCCCAGCATTTT. As protein: CASSQGQGIQPQHF.

This rearrangement joins TRBV18 to TRBJ2-6; 7 nucleotides match TRBD1. J gave up 3 bases and V 0 bases, and 5 bases lay outside the gene matches. From germline, CDR1 is KGHSH and CDR2 LQKENI. The CDR3 is 17 residues long. The CDR3 DNA is TGTGCCAGCTCACCACCGGTAGGGGGCTATGGGGCCAACGTCCTGACTTTC. This codes for CASSPPVGGYGANVLTF.

V and J are TRBV7-2 and TRBJ1-2; 12 nucleotides line up with TRBD1. The germline V gene encodes CDR1 SGHTA and CDR2 FQGNSA. The CDR3 spans 15 residues. Losses at the gene ends were 3 bases for V and 7 bases for J; bases not matched to a gene: 6. The CDR3 DNA follows: TGTGCCAGCAGCTTCCCGGGACAGGGGGCGGGTGGCTACACCTTC. Protein sequence: CASSFPGQGAGGYTF.

The chain is built from TRBV18 and TRBJ1-5; 9 bases align to TRBD1. The length of the CDR3 is 15 residues. J gave up 4 bases and V 4 bases, and 5 bases lay outside the gene matches. Germline loops: CDR1 KGHSH, CDR2 LQKENI. The CDR3: CASSHGTGRNQPQHF. For the CDR3, the DNA is TGTGCCAGCTCACACGGGACAGGGCGAAATCAGCCCCAGCATTTT.

This clone was seen only a few times. This rearrangement joins TRBV19 to TRBJ2-3; 8 bases match TRBD1. Germline assignment: CDR1 LNHDA and CDR2 SQIVND (reference sequence). There are 15 residues in the CDR3. J gave up 2 bases and V 5 bases, and 6 bases lay outside the gene matches. This CDR3 reads CASSPGQVTTDTQYF. The CDR3 nucleotides are TGTGCCAGTAGTCCGGGACAGGTGACCACAGATACGCAGTATTTT. Full variable domain (rest looked up from reference TRBV19 and TRBJ2-3): DGGITQSPKYLFRKEGQNVTLSCEQNLNHDAMYWYRQDPGQGLRLIYYSQIVNDFQKGDIAEGYSVSREKKESFPLTVTSAQKNPTAFYLCASSPGQVTTDTQYFGPGTRLTVL.

This clone was seen a few times. V gene TRBV5-1 combines with J gene TRBJ2-5; the match to TRBD2 covers 11 bases. Trimming cost V 4 bases and J 0 bases; bases outside gene matches: 5. Germline V lookup: CDR1 SGHRS, CDR2 YFSETQ. This CDR3 contains 16 residues. The CDR3 is CASSKTSGSYQETQYF. The CDR3 DNA sequence: TGCGCCAGCAGCAAAACTAGCGGGAGTTACCAAGAGACCCAGTACTTC.

The rearrangement joins TRBV28 to TRBJ1-2, with D perhaps TRBD1 (6 bases). This CDR3 comprises 13 residues. Deletions cut 5 bases from V and 6 bases from J, with 13 bases between. Germline V lookup: CDR1 MDHEN, CDR2 SYDVKM. The DNA of the CDR3 is TGTGCCAGCAGTACACAGGGAGATAATGGCTACACCTTC. Encoded protein: CASSTQGDNGYTF.

The chain is built from TRBV7-2 and TRBJ2-7; possible D gene TRBD1, 6 bases. CDR3 size: 16 residues. Germline V gene data show CDR1 as SGHTA and CDR2 as FQGNSA. Trimming pared 4 bases from V and 0 bases from J, leaving 16 bases between. DNA of the CDR3: TGTGCCAGCAGCTCCCGTGACAGGTCGAGCTCCTACGAGCAGTACTTC. It encodes CASSSRDRSSSYEQYF.

This clone was observed a handful of times. This chain links TRBV28 with TRBJ2-5, with 9 bases lining up with TRBD2. With 4 bases clipped from V and 3 bases from J, the junction kept 6 bases outside the gene matches. Germline CDR1 is MDHEN and CDR2 is SYDVKM. The CDR3 totals 15 residues. CDR3 nucleotide sequence: TGTGCCAGCAGTTGGAGCGGGAGGCCCGAAGAGACCCAGTACTTC. This translates into CASSWSGRPEETQYF.

The chain links TRBV28 to TRBJ1-5; 11 nucleotides match TRBD1. CDR3 length: 15 residues. Trimming at V came to 5 bases and at J to 1 base, leaving 1 base not matched to a gene. From germline, CDR1 is MDHEN and CDR2 SYDVKM. CDR3 sequence reads: CASSRDRGSNQPQHF. The DNA of the CDR3 is TGTGCCAGCAGTCGGGACAGGGGGAGCAATCAGCCCCAGCATTTT.

The chain joins TRBV11-2 to TRBJ1-1; D may be TRBD1 (6 bases). Trimming took 1 base from V and 9 from J, leaving 24 bases between them. The length of the CDR3 is 17 residues. CDR1 and CDR2 (germline): SGHAT, FQNNGV. CDR3 sequence reads: CASSLVGQSLPLNQAFF. CDR3 DNA sequence: TGTGCCAGCAGCTTAGTCGGACAGTCCCTTCCCCTAAATCAAGCTTTCTTT.

This chain uses TRBV7-6 with TRBJ2-2; D not resolved. This CDR3 spans 13 amino acids. V was pared by 4 bases and J by 1 base, with 4 bases between. Germline assignment: CDR1 SGHVS and CDR2 FNYEAQ. The CDR3 loop is CASSSVNTGELFF. CDR3 in DNA: TGTGCCAGCAGCTCAGTGAACACCGGGGAGCTGTTTTTT.

The chain joins TRBV15 to TRBJ2-1; TRBD2 matches 7 bases. The length of the CDR3 is 15 residues. The germline V gene has CDR1 LNHNV and CDR2 YYDKDF (reference sequence). V shed 0 bases and J 9 bases; nucleotides not matched to a gene: 8. The CDR3 DNA reads as TGTGCCACCAGCAGAGAGGGAGCGGGAAGTGGTGAGCAGTTCTTC. Translating gives CATSREGAGSGEQFF. Supplemented by reference TRBV15 and TRBJ2-1, the full variable domain reads DAMVIQNPRYQVTQFGKPVTLSCSQTLNHNVMYWYQQKSSQAPKLLFHYYDKDFNNEADTPDNFQSRRPNTSFCFLDIRSPGLGDTAMYLCATSREGAGSGEQFFGPGTRLTVL.

A few counts support this clone. This chain links TRBV18 with TRBJ1-5; weak D call: TRBD1 (5 bases). Germline CDR1 is KGHSH and CDR2 is LQKENI. V was pared by 4 bases and J by 4 bases, with 11 bases between. This CDR3 comprises 14 residues. CDR3 amino acids: CASSQGPRNQPQHF. In nucleotides, the CDR3 is TGTGCCAGCTCACAGGGGCCTAGAAATCAGCCCCAGCATTTT.

The chain has TRBV30 and TRBJ2-7; 7 bases map to TRBD2. With V trimmed by 8 bases and J by 2 bases, 9 bases remained unmatched. The CDR3 loop spans 13 amino acids. CDR1 and CDR2 (germline): GTSNPN, SVGIG (reference sequence). CDR3 nucleotide sequence: TGTGCCGCCCCCGGGGGGAGTACCTACGAGCAGTACTTC. This gives the protein CAAPGGSTYEQYF. The variable domain in full, completed from reference TRBV30 and TRBJ2-7, reads SQTIHQWPATLVQPVGSPLSLECTVEGTSNPNLYWYRQAAGRGLQLLFYSVGIGQISSEVPQNLSASRPQDRQFILSSKKLLLSDSGFYLCAAPGGSTYEQYFGPGTRLTVT.

Only a few counts were recorded for this clone. The CDR3 sequence is CARSFPGLAGYNEQFF. For the CDR3, the DNA is TGTGCCAGGTCCTTTCCGGGACTAGCGGGGTACAATGAGCAGTTCTTC. The chain carries TRBV19 and TRBJ2-1; TRBD2 agrees at 13 bases. V trimming: 9 bases; J trimming: 4 bases; junction bases outside the gene matches: 9. Germline CDR1 LNHDA, CDR2 SQIVND (reference sequence). This CDR3 region has 16 residues.

This clone was found a few times. The chain is built from TRBV7-2 and TRBJ2-6; D remains unclear. The CDR3 consists of 15 residues. Germline V CDR1 and CDR2: SGHTA, FQGNSA. V lost 1 base to trimming and J lost 1 base, with 5 bases between them. CDR3 nucleotide sequence: TGTGCCAGCAGCTTAGACAGATCTGGGGCCAACGTCCTGACTTTC. This translates into CASSLDRSGANVLTF.

This clone was seen a single time. This rearrangement joins TRBV28 to TRBJ1-5; 7 bases line up with TRBD1. V was clipped by 6 bases and J by 7 bases; unmatched bases: 15. The CDR3 loop spans 16 amino acids. CDR1 and CDR2 (germline): MDHEN, SYDVKM. CDR3 region: CASSIGLRGVWQPQHF. The CDR3, as DNA: TGTGCCAGCAGCATAGGGCTCAGGGGGGTATGGCAGCCCCAGCATTTT.

This clone was seen ten or more times. The V gene is TRBV18, the J gene TRBJ2-1, with TRBD1 matching 7 bases. Unmatched junction bases numbered 3, after V lost 3 bases and J lost 4 bases. CDR1 and CDR2 (germline): KGHSH, LQKENI. The CDR3 is 14 amino acids. The CDR3 bases are TGTGCCAGCTCACCTGAGGGACAGTACAATGAGCAGTTCTTC. This sequence encodes CASSPEGQYNEQFF.

The rearrangement joins TRBV28 to TRBJ2-7; 8 bases agree with TRBD1. This CDR3 has 16 residues. The trim removed 5 bases at V and 1 base at J, leaving 10 bases unmatched. Germline V gene sequence: CDR1 MDHEN, CDR2 SYDVKM. DNA of the CDR3: TGTGCCAGCAGTGGACCCGGACAGGGCCATTCCTACGAGCAGTACTTC. This translates into CASSGPGQGHSYEQYF.

This chain uses TRBV30 with TRBJ1-5, with D perhaps matching TRBD1 (6 bases). Germline lookup yields CDR1 GTSNPN and CDR2 SVGIG (reference sequence). Trimming removed 3 bases at V and 10 bases at J, with 16 bases between. The CDR3 loop spans 13 amino acids. As DNA, the CDR3 is TGTGCCTGGAGCCGACAGGACCAGGGCCCCCAGCATTTT. Amino acids: CAWSRQDQGPQHF.

The rearrangement joins TRBV29-1 to TRBJ1-1; 7 nucleotides agree with TRBD1. Germline V lookup: CDR1 SQVTM, CDR2 ANQGSEA. Trimming removed 3 bases from V and 0 bases from J; junction bases left unmatched: 4. CDR3 length equals 14 residues. The CDR3 loop is CSVDETGLNTEAFF. CDR3 in DNA: TGCAGCGTTGATGAGACAGGGTTGAACACTGAAGCTTTCTTT.